This TCR beta chain was documented in a study of metastatic and nonmetastatic thyroid tumors. Study as a whole: It was across blood and tumor or nodule tissue from malignant and benign thyroid patients that repertoires were compared. Findings of the study overall: Malignant thyroid tumors reportedly had TCR beta diversity that was significantly higher than in benign nodules, in blood and tumor.

There are 15 residues in the CDR3. Per germline, CDR1 GTSNPN and CDR2 SVGIG (reference sequence). With V trimmed by 3 bases and J by 7 bases, 9 bases remained unmatched. Nobody among the patients had been given any treatment before thyroid surgery. Original processing methods: Using the CDR3 differences seen across clinicopathological groups, the authors built a distant-metastasis classifier for papillary thyroid cancer, which was meant to discriminate distant-metastatic patients. TCRdb ran MiXCR on the PCR reads. The V and J calls follow TCRdb's processing rather than the paper's. In the table there are 30,000 to 45,000 clones, approximately 44% of which are singletons. As concerns this clone: Its antigen is not known.

The sample consisted of tumor tissue. The chain couples TRBV30 to TRBJ2-1; 10 nucleotides agree with TRBD2. The TCR comes from a male donor with papillary thyroid cancer or a benign thyroid nodule (not recorded which). Some clones in this sample may be carry-over from other donors' samples. Here the CDR3 DNA reads TGTGCCTGGAGGGCCCTAGCGGGAGTCAATAATGAGCAGTTCTTC. Protein: CAWRALAGVNNEQFF.